This T cell receptor beta chain was identified during a study of T cell changes during pregnancy in multiple sclerosis. Generated by immunoSEQ multiplex PCR, the TCRdb table keeps only in-frame clones and is missing some. This table has about 44,000 clones, about 96% appearing once. Trimming at V came to 5 bases and at J to 3 bases, leaving 6 bases not matched to a gene. This CDR3 region has 14 residues. Germline values: CDR1 MDHEN, CDR2 SYDVKM. The chain is built from TRBV28 and TRBJ1-2; 7 nucleotides align to TRBD1. This sample comprised peripheral blood, obtained in the second trimester of pregnancy. This receptor was taken from a female donor with multiple sclerosis, enrolled in a pregnancy study. CDR3 DNA sequence: TGTGCCAGCAGTCGAGGGGACAGCTACTATGGCTACACCTTC. Translated: CASSRGDSYYGYTF.